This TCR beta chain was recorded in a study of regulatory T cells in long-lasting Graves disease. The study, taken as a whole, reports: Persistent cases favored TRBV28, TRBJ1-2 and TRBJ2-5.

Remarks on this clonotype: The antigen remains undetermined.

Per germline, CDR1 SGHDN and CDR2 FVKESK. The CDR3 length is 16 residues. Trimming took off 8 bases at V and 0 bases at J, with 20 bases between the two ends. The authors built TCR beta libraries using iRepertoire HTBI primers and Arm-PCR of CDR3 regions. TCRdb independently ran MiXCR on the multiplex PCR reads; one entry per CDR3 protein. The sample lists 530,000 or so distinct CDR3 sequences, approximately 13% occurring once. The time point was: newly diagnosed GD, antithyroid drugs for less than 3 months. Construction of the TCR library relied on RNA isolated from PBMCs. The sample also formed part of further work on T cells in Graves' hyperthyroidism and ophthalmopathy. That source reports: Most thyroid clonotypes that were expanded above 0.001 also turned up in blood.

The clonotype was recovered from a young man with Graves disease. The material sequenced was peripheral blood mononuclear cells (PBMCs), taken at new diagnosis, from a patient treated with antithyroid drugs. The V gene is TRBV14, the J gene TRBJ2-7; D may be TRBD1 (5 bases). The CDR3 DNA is TGTGCCAGCTCAGGGCAAAGTCGGGCGAGCTCCTACGAGCAGTACTTC. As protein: CASSGQSRASSYEQYF.